This T cell receptor beta chain was found in a study of blood T cells in healthy people across ages. Study-wide results and caveats: Unsorted PBMCs ruled out conclusive naive versus antigen-experienced comparison.

Points on this clonotype: The antigen remains undetermined.

This CDR3 contains 18 residues. Germline CDR1 is SGDLS and CDR2 is YYNGEE. V was pared by 1 base and J by 0 bases, with 8 bases of the junction left unmatched. A sample-barcoded 5' primer and a J-beta primer mix were used in a second PCR of roughly 7 to 11 cycles. TCRdb reanalysed the 5' RACE reads using MiXCR and keeps one entry per CDR3 protein. Seen here are some 1.5 million distinct CDR3 sequences, about 30% observed once, and the top ten hold less than 9.5%. This chain joins TRBV9 and TRBJ2-7; 12 positions agree with TRBD2. The TCR originated in a woman in her 30s in good health. The sequencing input was blood. CDR3 bases: TGTGCCAGCAGCGTATTCGGGCAACTAGCGGGAGGCTCCTACGAGCAGTACTTC. It is translated as CASSVFGQLAGGSYEQYF. The entire variable domain, with the rest obtained from reference TRBV9 and TRBJ2-7, is as follows: DSGVTQTPKHLITATGQRVTLRCSPRSGDLSVYWYQQSLDQGLQFLIQYYNGEERAKGNILERFSAQQFPDLHSELNLSSLELGDSALYFCASSVFGQLAGGSYEQYFGPGTRLTVT.